This TCR beta chain originates from a study of T-cell reconstitution after alpha-beta-depleted transplantation in children. The V gene lost 7 bases and the J gene lost 4 bases, with 17 bases spanning the gap. The CDR3 has 14 residues. Looked up from germline, CDR1 is SQVTM and CDR2 is ANQGSEA. General study findings and limits: Surviving thymic progenitors and recipient T cells were the source of high TCRbeta diversity at day 60 in some patients.

This clonotype was observed many times. The antigen is unknown. For TCRbeta, the library was prepared with unique molecular identifiers. TCRdb re-called the PCR reads through MiXCR, storing one row per CDR3 protein. Altogether some 350,000 distinct CDR3 sequences are present, around 15% being singletons, with the ten largest covering about 41%. The source was PBMCs, mostly from graft donor cells, collected 360 days after TCRalphabeta/CD19-depleted stem cell transplant. The receptor's source is a male patient aged 2-15 years who had a stem cell transplant for acute lymphoblastic leukemia, so the T cells may come from the graft donor. The chain links TRBV29-1 to TRBJ2-1; D is perhaps TRBD1 or TRBD2 (5 bases each). This CDR3 reads CSATGTEAYNEQFF. The DNA for the CDR3 is TGCAGCGCGACCGGGACCGAAGCATACAATGAGCAGTTCTTC.